A single sample is the source of the 3 T cell receptor beta chains below, sequenced in a study of blood T cell repertoires in COVID-19. Sequencing used immunoSEQ multiplex PCR; TCRdb keeps in-frame clones, though not all of them. The repertoire holds more than 65,000 clones, with approximately 85% as singletons. The sample was peripheral blood. These receptors were collected from a man older than 75 with acute or convalescent COVID-19.

The rearrangement uses TRBV18 and TRBJ2-3; D gene uncertain. This CDR3 spans 16 amino acids. The V end was cut by 0 bases, the J end by 0 bases, with 10 bases between. The germline gives CDR1 KGHSH, CDR2 LQKENI. The CDR3 reads CASSPPSGLSTDTQYF. The CDR3 bases are TGTGCCAGCTCACCACCCTCAGGTCTTAGCACAGATACGCAGTATTTT.

The chain uses TRBV28 and TRBJ2-7; D is undetermined. Per germline, CDR1 MDHEN and CDR2 SYDVKM. CDR3 size: 12 residues. Trimming pared 8 bases from V and 5 bases from J, leaving 13 bases between. The CDR3 region is CASSSQPDEQYF. The CDR3 coding sequence is TGTGCCAGCTCTTCTCAACCGGACGAGCAGTACTTC.

The gene calls are TRBV29-1 and TRBJ2-3; 7 bases fit TRBD1. The V gene end was trimmed by 4 bases and the J gene end by 4 bases; junction bases not matched to a gene: 2. CDR1 and CDR2 from the germline V gene are SQVTM and ANQGSEA. This CDR3 comprises 12 residues. CDR3 sequence reads: CSVGQGPDTQYF. The CDR3 DNA reads as TGCAGCGTTGGACAGGGCCCAGATACGCAGTATTTT.